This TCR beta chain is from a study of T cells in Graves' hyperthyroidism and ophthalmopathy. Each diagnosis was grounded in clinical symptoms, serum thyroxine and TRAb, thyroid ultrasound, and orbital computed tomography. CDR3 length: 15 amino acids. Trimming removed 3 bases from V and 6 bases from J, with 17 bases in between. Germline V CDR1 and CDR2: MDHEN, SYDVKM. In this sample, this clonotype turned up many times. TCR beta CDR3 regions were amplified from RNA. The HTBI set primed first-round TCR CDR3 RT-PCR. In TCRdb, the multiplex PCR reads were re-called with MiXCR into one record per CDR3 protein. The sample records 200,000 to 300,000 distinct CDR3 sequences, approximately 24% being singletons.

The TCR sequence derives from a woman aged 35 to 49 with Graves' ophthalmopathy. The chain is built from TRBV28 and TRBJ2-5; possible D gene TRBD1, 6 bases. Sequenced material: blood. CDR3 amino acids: CASSFPGDVLKTQYF. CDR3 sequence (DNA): TGTGCCAGCAGTTTCCCAGGGGATGTTTTGAAGACCCAGTACTTC. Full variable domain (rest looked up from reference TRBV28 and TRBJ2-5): DVKVTQSSRYLVKRTGEKVFLECVQDMDHENMFWYRQDPGLGLRLIYFSYDVKMKEKGDIPEGYSVSREKKERFSLILESASTNQTSMYLCASSFPGDVLKTQYFGPGTRLLVL.